This entry features one T cell receptor (beta chain) sequence. This specimen comes from a study of shared clonotypes between healthy human individuals. Libraries were prepared by immunoSEQ multiplex PCR; TCRdb keeps only in-frame clonotypes and omits some of them. There are 2 million to 3 million clones in the sample; over 85% occur only once, and around 0.14% lies in the top ten. This CDR3 spans 14 amino acids. Per germline, CDR1 ENHRY and CDR2 SYGVKD. V dropped 0 bases and J dropped 8 bases, with 11 bases sitting between them. This sequence was found in a man aged 18-30 years in good health. The sequenced material came from naive CD4+ T cells sorted from blood. Subset given: CD45RA+ positively selected. The gene calls are TRBV10-3 and TRBJ2-1; D is uncertain. The CDR3 DNA follows: TGTGCCATCAGTGAGTCGAATCTCATGGATGAGCAGTTCTTC. It is translated as CAISESNLMDEQFF.